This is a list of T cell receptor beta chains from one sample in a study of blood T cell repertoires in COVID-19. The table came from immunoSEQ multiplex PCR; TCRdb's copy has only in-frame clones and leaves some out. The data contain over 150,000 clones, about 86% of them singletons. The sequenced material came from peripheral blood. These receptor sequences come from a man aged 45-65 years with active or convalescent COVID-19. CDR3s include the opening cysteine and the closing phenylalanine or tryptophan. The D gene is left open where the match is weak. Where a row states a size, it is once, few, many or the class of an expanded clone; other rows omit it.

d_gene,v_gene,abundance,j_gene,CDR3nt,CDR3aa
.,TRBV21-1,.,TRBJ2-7,TGTGCCAGCAGCATGACTAGCGGGAGGGCCGAGTACGAGCAGTACTTC,CASSMTSGRAEYEQYF
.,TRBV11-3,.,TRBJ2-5,TGTGCCAGCAGCTTGTCGGGGGAAGAGACCCAGTACTTC,CASSLSGEETQYF
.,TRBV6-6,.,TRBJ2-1,TGTGCCAGCAGTTACCCAACAAATGAGCAGTTCTTC,CASSYPTNEQFF
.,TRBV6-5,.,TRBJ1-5,TGTGCCACCACGGACAGCCTCAATCAGCCCCAGCATTTT,CATTDSLNQPQHF
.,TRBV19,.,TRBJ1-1,TGTGCCAGTAGCCTGTCCCGACCCGGGAGTGCTGAAGCTTTCTTT,CASSLSRPGSAEAFF
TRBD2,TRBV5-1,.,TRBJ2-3,TGCGCCAGCAGCACCGGGACTAGCGGGATTTTCACAGATACGCAGTATTTT,CASSTGTSGIFTDTQYF
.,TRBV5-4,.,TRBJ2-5,TGTGCCAGCAGTCCCGAAGCGGGGACCCAGTACTTC,CASSPEAGTQYF
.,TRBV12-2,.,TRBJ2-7,TGTGCAAGTCGCTCTTACGAGCAGTACTTC,CASRSYEQYF
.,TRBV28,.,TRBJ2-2,TGTGCCAGCTCAGTCCTAGATGCCACTCCCCAGTCCGGGGAGCTGTTTTTT,CASSVLDATPQSGELFF
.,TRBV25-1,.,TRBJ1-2,TGTGCCAGCAGTGAAAAATGGACACCAAACTATGGCTACACCTTC,CASSEKWTPNYGYTF
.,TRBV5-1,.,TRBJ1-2,TGCGCCAGTATGGGTGACACGGTGAACTATGGCTACACCTTC,CASMGDTVNYGYTF
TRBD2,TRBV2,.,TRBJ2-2,TGTGCCAGCCAGGCCTTACTAGCGGGAGCGGCCGGGGAGCTGTTTTTT,CASQALLAGAAGELFF
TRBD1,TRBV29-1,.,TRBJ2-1,TGCAGCGTTGAGAAAACCGGGACAGGGTCCTACAATGAGCAGTTCTTC,CSVEKTGTGSYNEQFF
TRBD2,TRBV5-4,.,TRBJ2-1,TGTGCCAGCAGCTTGCGGGAGGGCCTCAATGAGCAGTTCTTC,CASSLREGLNEQFF
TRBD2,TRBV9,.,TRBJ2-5,TGTGCCAGCAGCGTAGACCCGCTAGCGGGGGCGGTCGGGACCCAGTACTTC,CASSVDPLAGAVGTQYF
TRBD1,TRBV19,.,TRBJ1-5,TGTGCCACCCTGGACAGGGACGGTCAGCCCCAGCATTTT,CATLDRDGQPQHF
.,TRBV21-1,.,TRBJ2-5,TGTGCCAGCAGCAAAGGGGGCAGGCTAGCGGGAGGTCCAGAGACCCAGTACTTC,CASSKGGRLAGGPETQYF
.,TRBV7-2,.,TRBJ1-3,TGTGCCAGCAGCTTAGGACTGGGGCAGATCTCTGGAAACACCATATATTTT,CASSLGLGQISGNTIYF
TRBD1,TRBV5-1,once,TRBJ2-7,TGCGCCAGCAGCTTGGCGTCAGGGGGCGCCGAGCAGTACTTC,CASSLASGGAEQYF
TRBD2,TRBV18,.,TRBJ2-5,TGTGCCAGCTCACCACCGACTAGCTGGGAGACCCAGTACTTC,CASSPPTSWETQYF
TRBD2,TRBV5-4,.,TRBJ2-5,TGTGCCAGCAGCTCGACACTAGCGGGAGCGCGTCAAGAGACCCAGTACTTC,CASSSTLAGARQETQYF
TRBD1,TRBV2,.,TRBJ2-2,TGTGCCAGCAAATGGGGACAGCAGAACACCGGGGAGCTGTTTTTT,CASKWGQQNTGELFF
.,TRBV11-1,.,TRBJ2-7,TGTGCCAGCAGCTTAGGAGGAGAATACGAGCAGTACTTC,CASSLGGEYEQYF
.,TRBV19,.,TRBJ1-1,TGTGCCAGTAGTGGGACGGGGGGGACTGAAGCTTTCTTT,CASSGTGGTEAFF
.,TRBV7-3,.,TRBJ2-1,TGTGCCAGCAGTAACCCGGGACTCAACAATGAGCAGTTCTTC,CASSNPGLNNEQFF
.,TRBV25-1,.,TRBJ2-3,TGTGCCAGCAGTGAAGTCGGCAGGGCAACAGATACGCAGTATTTT,CASSEVGRATDTQYF
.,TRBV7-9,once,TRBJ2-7,TGTGCCAGCAGCTTAGAAGGGGGAGGGTACGAGCAGTACTTC,CASSLEGGGYEQYF
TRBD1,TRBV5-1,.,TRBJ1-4,TGCGCCAGCAGCTTGGAGGGACAGGCAGGGGAAAAACTGTTTTTT,CASSLEGQAGEKLFF
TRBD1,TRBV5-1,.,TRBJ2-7,TGCGCCAGCAGCCCGGGACAGGAAAACTACGAGCAGTACTTC,CASSPGQENYEQYF
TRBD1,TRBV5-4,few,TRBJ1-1,TGTGCCAGCAGCCAAACAGGGGGAGATGAAGCTTTCTTT,CASSQTGGDEAFF
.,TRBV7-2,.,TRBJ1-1,TGTGCCAGCAGCCTGTCTATGAACACTGAAGCTTTCTTT,CASSLSMNTEAFF
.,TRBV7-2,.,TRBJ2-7,TGTGCCAGCAGCTTACACCATAGCTCCTACGAGCAGTACTTC,CASSLHHSSYEQYF
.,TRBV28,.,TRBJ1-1,TGTGCCAGCAGTCCCCGGAGTCAGCTCACTGAAGCTTTCTTT,CASSPRSQLTEAFF
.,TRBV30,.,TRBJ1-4,TGTGCCTGGAGTAATGAGGAAGCGGGGGGATCGGGTAATGAAAAACTGTTTTTT,CAWSNEEAGGSGNEKLFF
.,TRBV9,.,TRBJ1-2,TGTGCCAGCAGCGTTAACCGAGAAGACTATGGCTACACCTTC,CASSVNREDYGYTF
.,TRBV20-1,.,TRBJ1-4,TGCAGTGCTCCCTTCGGGGAAAAACTGTTTTTT,CSAPFGEKLFF
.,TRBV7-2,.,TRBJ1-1,TGTGCCAGCAGCAGACGGGTTAACACTGAAGCTTTCTTT,CASSRRVNTEAFF
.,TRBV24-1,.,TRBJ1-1,TGTGCCACCAGTGATGCGAGGACTGAAGCTTTCTTT,CATSDARTEAFF
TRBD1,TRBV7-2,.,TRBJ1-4,TGTGCCAGCAGCTTAGTGGGAGATACAGGGGGCGGAATGTCGAAACTGTTTTTT,CASSLVGDTGGGMSKLFF
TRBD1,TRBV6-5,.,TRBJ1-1,TGTGCCAGCTGGGGGCAGGGGGGCACTGAAGCTTTCTTT,CASWGQGGTEAFF
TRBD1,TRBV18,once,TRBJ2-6,TGTGCCAGCTCGACAGACAGGGCTGGGGCCAACGTCCTGACTTTC,CASSTDRAGANVLTF
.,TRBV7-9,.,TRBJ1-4,TGTGCCAGCAGCTTGAGTGAAAAACTGTTTTTT,CASSLSEKLFF
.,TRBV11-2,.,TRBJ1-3,TGTGCCAGCAGCTTGGGCCCCTCTGGAAACACCATATATTTT,CASSLGPSGNTIYF
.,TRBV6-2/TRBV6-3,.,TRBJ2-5,TGTGCCAGCAGTTACCTAAACCAAGAGACCCAGTACTTC,CASSYLNQETQYF
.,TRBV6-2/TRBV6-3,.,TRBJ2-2,TGTGCCAGCAGTTACTCGGCCAGTACCGGGGAGCTGTTTTTT,CASSYSASTGELFF
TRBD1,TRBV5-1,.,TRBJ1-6,TGCGCCAGCAGCTTGGACAGGGGGCGGAATTCACCCCTCCACTTT,CASSLDRGRNSPLHF
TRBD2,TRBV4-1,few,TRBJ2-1,TGCGCCAGCAGCCAAGGGCTAGCGGGGATGGGCAATGAGCAGTTCTTC,CASSQGLAGMGNEQFF
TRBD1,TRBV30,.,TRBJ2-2,TGTGCCTGGAGCTCCCAGGGGGCGAGGACCGGGGAGCTGTTTTTT,CAWSSQGARTGELFF
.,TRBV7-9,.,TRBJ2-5,TGTGCCAGCAGCTTAGCGGGAACAGGGCAAGAGGAGACCCAGTACTTC,CASSLAGTGQEETQYF
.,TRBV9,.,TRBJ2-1,TGTGCCAGCAGCCCCAGATGGAGCTCCTACAATGAGCAGTTCTTC,CASSPRWSSYNEQFF